The clone carrying this T cell receptor (beta chain) turned up a few times. CDR1 SGHTA and CDR2 FQGNSA come from the germline V gene. This CDR3 is 14 amino acids long. Trimming removed 0 bases from V and 2 bases from J, with 7 bases in between. These data are taken from a study of spatial heterogeneity in lung cancer. TCRdb used MiXCR to reprocess the 5' RACE reads, holding one entry per CDR3 protein. There are around 92,000 distinct CDR3 sequences in the sample; less than 15% occur only once, and about 41% lies in the top ten. Specified time point: sample taken at primary tumor resection. The study sequenced unsorted whole RNA from tumor, nontumor lung or frozen PBMC.

Sequenced here: PBMCs, sampled at surgery. The V gene is TRBV7-2, the J gene TRBJ1-2, with D uncertain. The receptor was isolated from a male donor with early-stage non-small cell lung cancer. The CDR3, as DNA: TGTGCCAGCAGCTTAGCACCGGCGAACTATGGCTACACCTTC. It specifies CASSLAPANYGYTF.